This entry is about one T cell receptor (beta chain). This CDR3 is built from 12 residues. CDR1 and CDR2 from the germline V gene are MNHEY and SVGAGI. V shed 6 bases and J shed 9 bases, with 12 bases lying between them. In the authors' workflow: Reference gene primer amplification in the assay estimated nucleated cell counts. Profiling relied on immunoSEQ multiplex PCR, and the TCRdb table lists in-frame clones only, not all of them. V and J calls and clone size are those listed in that table; D and trimming were worked out from the DNA. Counted here are about 200,000 clones, around four fifths occurring once; the ten biggest clones make up approximately 0.99%. This record comes from a study of blood T cell repertoires in COVID-19. Study background: T cells, B-cell-depleted T cells, or PBMCs supplied cDNA or gDNA.

The rearrangement uses TRBV6-5 and TRBJ2-1; D possibly corresponds to TRBD1 (6 bases). This receptor was obtained from a man in his sixties with COVID-19, enrolled during active disease. Sequencing used peripheral blood. CDR3 in DNA: TGTGCCAGCAGCCTCAGGGGCTCTGAGCAGTTCTTC. Translating gives CASSLRGSEQFF.